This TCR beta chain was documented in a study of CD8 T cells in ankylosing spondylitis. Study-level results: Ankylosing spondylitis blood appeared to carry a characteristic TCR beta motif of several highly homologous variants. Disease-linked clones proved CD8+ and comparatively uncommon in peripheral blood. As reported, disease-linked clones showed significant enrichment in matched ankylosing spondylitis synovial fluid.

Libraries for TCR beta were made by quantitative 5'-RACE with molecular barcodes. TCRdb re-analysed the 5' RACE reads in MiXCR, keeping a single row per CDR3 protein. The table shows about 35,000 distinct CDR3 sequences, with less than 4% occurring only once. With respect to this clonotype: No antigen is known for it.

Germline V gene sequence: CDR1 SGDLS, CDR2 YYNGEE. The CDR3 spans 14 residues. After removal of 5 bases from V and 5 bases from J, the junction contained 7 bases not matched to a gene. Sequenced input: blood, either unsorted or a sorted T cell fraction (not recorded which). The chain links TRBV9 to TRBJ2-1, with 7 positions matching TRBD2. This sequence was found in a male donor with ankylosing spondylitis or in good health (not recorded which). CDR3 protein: CASSVLAQDNEQFF. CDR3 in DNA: TGTGCCAGCAGTGTACTAGCGCAGGACAATGAGCAGTTCTTC.